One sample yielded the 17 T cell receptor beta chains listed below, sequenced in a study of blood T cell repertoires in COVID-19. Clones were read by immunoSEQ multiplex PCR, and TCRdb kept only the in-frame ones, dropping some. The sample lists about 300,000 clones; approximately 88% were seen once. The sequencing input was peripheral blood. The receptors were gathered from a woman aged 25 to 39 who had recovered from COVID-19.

The CDR3 loop reads CASSLLGPDEQFF. CDR3 nucleotides: TGCGCCAGCAGCTTGCTGGGGCCGGATGAGCAGTTCTTC. V and J are TRBV5-1 and TRBJ2-1, with D possibly matching TRBD1 (5 bases). Trimming removed 1 base from V and 8 bases from J, with 10 bases in between. In germline, CDR1 is SGHRS, CDR2 YFSETQ. The CDR3 runs to 13 residues.

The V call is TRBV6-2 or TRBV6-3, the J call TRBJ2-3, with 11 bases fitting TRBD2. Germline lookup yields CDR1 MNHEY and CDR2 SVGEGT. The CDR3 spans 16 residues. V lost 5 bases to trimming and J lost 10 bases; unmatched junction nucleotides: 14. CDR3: CASSGRLAGHSWAQYF. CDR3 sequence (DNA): TGTGCCAGCAGTGGCCGACTAGCGGGACACTCATGGGCGCAGTATTTT.

In nucleotides, the CDR3 is TGTGCCAGCAGCGTAGTGGGACAGGGGAGTGCCTATGGCTACACCTTC. Translating gives CASSVVGQGSAYGYTF. The rearrangement uses TRBV9 and TRBJ1-2, with TRBD1 matching 10 bases. Germline V CDR1 and CDR2: SGDLS, YYNGEE. This CDR3 is 16 amino acids long. With V trimmed by 0 bases and J by 4 bases, 6 bases remained unmatched.

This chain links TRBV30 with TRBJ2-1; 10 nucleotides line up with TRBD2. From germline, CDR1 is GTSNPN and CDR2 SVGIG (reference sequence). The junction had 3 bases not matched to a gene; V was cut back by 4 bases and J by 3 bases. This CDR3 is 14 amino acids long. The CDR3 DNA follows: TGTGCCTGGACTATAGCGGGGGGCTACAATGAGCAGTTCTTC. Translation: CAWTIAGGYNEQFF.

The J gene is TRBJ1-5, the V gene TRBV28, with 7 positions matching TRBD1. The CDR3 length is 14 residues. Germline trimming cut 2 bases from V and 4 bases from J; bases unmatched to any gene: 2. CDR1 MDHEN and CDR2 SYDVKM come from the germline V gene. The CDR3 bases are TGTGCCAGCAGTTTAGGACAGGCAAATCAGCCCCAGCATTTT. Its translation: CASSLGQANQPQHF.

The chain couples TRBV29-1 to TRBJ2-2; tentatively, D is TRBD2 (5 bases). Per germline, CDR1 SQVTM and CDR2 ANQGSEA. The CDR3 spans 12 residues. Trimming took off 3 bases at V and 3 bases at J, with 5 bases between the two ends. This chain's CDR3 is CSVEEDTGELFF. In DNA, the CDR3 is TGCAGCGTTGAGGAGGACACCGGGGAGCTGTTTTTT.

This CDR3 reads CASSYPRDSKNIQYF. In DNA form, the CDR3 reads TGTGCCAGCAGTTACCCCCGGGACAGCAAAAACATTCAGTACTTC. The J gene is TRBJ2-4, the V gene TRBV6-6; 7 bases map to TRBD1. This CDR3 region has 15 residues. V dropped 2 bases and J dropped 3; count of bases not matched to a gene: 4. Per germline, CDR1 MNHNY and CDR2 SVGAGI (reference sequence).

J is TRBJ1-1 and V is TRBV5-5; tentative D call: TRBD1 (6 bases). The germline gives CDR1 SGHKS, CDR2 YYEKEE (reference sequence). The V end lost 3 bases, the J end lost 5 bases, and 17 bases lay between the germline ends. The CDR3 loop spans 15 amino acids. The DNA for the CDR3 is TGTGCCAGCAGCTGGCAGGGGTCGGTATGGACTGAAGCTTTCTTT. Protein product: CASSWQGSVWTEAFF. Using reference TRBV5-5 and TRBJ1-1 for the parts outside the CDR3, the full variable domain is DAGVTQSPTHLIKTRGQQVTLRCSPISGHKSVSWYQQVLGQGPQFIFQYYEKEERGRGNFPDRFSARQFPNYSSELNVNALLLGDSALYLCASSWQGSVWTEAFFGQGTRLTVV.

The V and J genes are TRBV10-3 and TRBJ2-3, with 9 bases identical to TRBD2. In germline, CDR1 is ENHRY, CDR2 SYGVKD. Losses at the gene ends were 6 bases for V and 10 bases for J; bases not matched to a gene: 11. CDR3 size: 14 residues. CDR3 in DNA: TGTGCCATCAGCTCTAGCGGGGTGCCCAAAGCGCAGTATTTT. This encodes CAISSSGVPKAQYF.

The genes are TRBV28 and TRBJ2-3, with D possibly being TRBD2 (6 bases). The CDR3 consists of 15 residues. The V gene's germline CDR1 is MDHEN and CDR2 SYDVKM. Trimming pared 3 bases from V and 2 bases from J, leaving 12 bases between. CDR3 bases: TGTGCCAGCAGTTTTGGTGCGGGATACACAGATACGCAGTATTTT. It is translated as CASSFGAGYTDTQYF.

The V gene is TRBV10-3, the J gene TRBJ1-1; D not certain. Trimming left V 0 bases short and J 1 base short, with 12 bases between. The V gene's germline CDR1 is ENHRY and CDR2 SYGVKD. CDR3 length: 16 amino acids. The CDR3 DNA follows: TGTGCCATCAGTGAGTCGTGGAGAGAAAAGAACACTGAAGCTTTCTTT. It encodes CAISESWREKNTEAFF.

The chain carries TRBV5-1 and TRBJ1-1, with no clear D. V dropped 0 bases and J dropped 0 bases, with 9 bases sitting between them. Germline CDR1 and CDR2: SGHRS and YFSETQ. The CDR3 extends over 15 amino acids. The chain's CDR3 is CASSLDHRLNTEAFF. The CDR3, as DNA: TGCGCCAGCAGCTTGGATCACAGATTGAACACTGAAGCTTTCTTT. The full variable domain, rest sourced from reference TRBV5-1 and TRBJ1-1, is KAGVTQTPRYLIKTRGQQVTLSCSPISGHRSVSWYQQTPGQGLQFLFEYFSETQRNKGNFPGRFSGRQFSNSRSEMNVSTLELGDSALYLCASSLDHRLNTEAFFGQGTRLTVV.

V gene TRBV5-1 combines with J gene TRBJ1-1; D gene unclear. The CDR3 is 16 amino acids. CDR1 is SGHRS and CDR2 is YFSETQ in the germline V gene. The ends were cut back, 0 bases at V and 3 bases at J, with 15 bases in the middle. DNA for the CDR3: TGCGCCAGCAGCTTGGGCGTTGGTGGTTTGGACACTGAAGCTTTCTTT. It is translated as CASSLGVGGLDTEAFF.

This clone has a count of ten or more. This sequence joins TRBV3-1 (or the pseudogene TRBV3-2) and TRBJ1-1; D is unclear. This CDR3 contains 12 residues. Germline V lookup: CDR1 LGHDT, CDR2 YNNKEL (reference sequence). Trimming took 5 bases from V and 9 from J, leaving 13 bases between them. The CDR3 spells CASSLGTGKAFF. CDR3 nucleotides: TGTGCCAGCAGCTTGGGTACGGGAAAAGCTTTCTTT.

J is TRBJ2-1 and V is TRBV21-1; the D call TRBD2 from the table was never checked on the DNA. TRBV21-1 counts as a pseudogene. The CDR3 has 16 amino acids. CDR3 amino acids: CASSKARGGHYNEQFF. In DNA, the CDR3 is TGTGCCAGCAGCAAAGCCCGCGGGGGGCACTACAATGAGCAGTTCTTC.

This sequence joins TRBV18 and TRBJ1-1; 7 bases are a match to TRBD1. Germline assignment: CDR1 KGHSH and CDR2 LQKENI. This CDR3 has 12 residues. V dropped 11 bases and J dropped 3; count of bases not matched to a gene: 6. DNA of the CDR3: TGTGCCGGAGGGGACAGTTACACTGAAGCTTTCTTT. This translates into CAGGDSYTEAFF.

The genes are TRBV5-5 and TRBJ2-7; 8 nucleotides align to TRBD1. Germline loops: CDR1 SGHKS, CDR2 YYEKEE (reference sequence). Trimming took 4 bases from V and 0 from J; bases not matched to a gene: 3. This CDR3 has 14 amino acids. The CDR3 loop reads CASSPTGDSYEQYF. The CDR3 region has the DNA TGTGCCAGCAGCCCGACAGGGGACTCCTACGAGCAGTACTTC. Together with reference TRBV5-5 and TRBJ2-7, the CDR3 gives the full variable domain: DAGVTQSPTHLIKTRGQQVTLRCSPISGHKSVSWYQQVLGQGPQFIFQYYEKEERGRGNFPDRFSARQFPNYSSELNVNALLLGDSALYLCASSPTGDSYEQYFGPGTRLTVT.